The next 21 T cell receptor beta chains were all read from a single sample in a study of blood T cell repertoires in COVID-19. Profiled with immunoSEQ multiplex PCR; TCRdb holds only in-frame clones, not every one. The table shows over 130,000 clones, with more than 75% occurring only once. Sequencing used peripheral blood. Receptor source: a human donor in a cohort sampled during active COVID-19.

The genes are TRBV2 and TRBJ1-1, with TRBD1 matching over 7 bases. Germline assignment: CDR1 SNHLY and CDR2 FYNNEI. V dropped 6 bases and J dropped 4; count of bases not matched to a gene: 11. CDR3 length equals 15 residues. CDR3 coding DNA: TGTGCCAGCAGGGGAGACAGGGTTGAGGGCACTGAAGCTTTCTTT. Amino acids: CASRGDRVEGTEAFF.

V is TRBV12-3 or TRBV12-4 and J is TRBJ1-1; a possible D gene is TRBD1 (6 bases). Trimming pared 6 bases from V and 7 bases from J, leaving 15 bases between. The CDR3 loop spans 13 amino acids. The CDR3 spells CASSSLTRGEAFF. DNA of the CDR3: TGTGCCAGCAGCTCACTCACCAGGGGTGAAGCTTTCTTT.

This chain connects TRBV4-1 to TRBJ1-1; D remains ambiguous. CDR3 length equals 12 residues. Germline CDR1 and CDR2: MGHRA and YSYEKL. The germline V and J ends were trimmed by 6 bases and 1 base, with 6 bases remaining between them. The CDR3 DNA reads as TGCGCCAGCAGACACCAGAACACTGAAGCTTTCTTT. Amino acid sequence: CASRHQNTEAFF.

The chain recombines TRBV7-9 with TRBJ2-4, with D maybe TRBD1 (6 bases). Germline values: CDR1 SEHNR, CDR2 FQNEAQ (reference sequence). Trimming stripped 5 bases from V and 5 bases from J, with 19 bases between. This CDR3 is built from 16 residues. The CDR3 region is CASSQQGIGKENIQYF. CDR3 coding DNA: TGTGCCAGCAGCCAACAGGGTATTGGTAAGGAAAACATTCAGTACTTC.

The gene calls are TRBV24-1 and TRBJ1-5, with D perhaps TRBD1 (6 bases). Germline-derived CDR1 and CDR2 are KGHDR and SFDVKD. V was trimmed by 3 bases and J by 2 bases, leaving 16 bases between them. The CDR3 has 17 residues. CDR3 amino acids: CATSDPTGTKCNQPQHF. The CDR3 DNA reads as TGTGCCACCAGTGATCCTACCGGGACAAAATGCAATCAGCCCCAGCATTTT.

This clone was detected once. The V gene is TRBV7-6, the J gene TRBJ1-5; tentatively, D is TRBD1 (6 bases). V lost 1 base and J lost 2, with 6 bases in between. Per the germline V gene, CDR1 is SGHVS and CDR2 is FNYEAQ. CDR3 length: 14 amino acids. The CDR3 is CASSLGTGNQPQHF. As DNA, the CDR3 is TGTGCCAGCAGCTTAGGGACAGGCAATCAGCCCCAGCATTTT.

The genes are TRBV3-1 (or the pseudogene TRBV3-2) and TRBJ2-7, with TRBD1 identical over 8 bases. CDR1 is LGHDT, CDR2 YNNKEL, per germline (reference sequence). V shed 0 bases, J shed 6 bases, and the junction held 7 bases outside the gene matches. This CDR3 is 15 amino acids long. This chain's CDR3 is CASSQERARGREQYF. Here the CDR3 DNA reads TGTGCCAGCAGCCAAGAAAGGGCCAGGGGGCGCGAGCAGTACTTC.

The J gene is TRBJ2-1, the V gene TRBV11-2; TRBD1 matches at 9 bases. The CDR3 consists of 16 residues. Germline loops: CDR1 SGHAT, CDR2 FQNNGV. V shed 0 bases, J shed 4 bases, and the junction held 4 bases outside the gene matches. This chain's CDR3 is CASSLDEGQGYNEQFF. The CDR3 DNA is TGTGCCAGCAGCTTAGATGAGGGACAGGGTTACAATGAGCAGTTCTTC.

V usage is TRBV5-1 and J usage is TRBJ1-2, with D possibly being TRBD1 (6 bases). V lost 4 bases and J lost 2, with 12 bases in between. Looked up from germline, CDR1 is SGHRS and CDR2 is YFSETQ. The CDR3 runs 14 residues. CDR3 loop: CASSVGQINYGYTF. The CDR3 DNA follows: TGCGCCAGCAGCGTGGGACAAATCAACTATGGCTACACCTTC.

The chain carries TRBV6-5 and TRBJ2-1; 8 nucleotides line up with TRBD2. The length of the CDR3 is 14 residues. The J segment lost 10 bases and the V segment lost 5 bases, leaving 10 bases of the junction unmatched. Germline values: CDR1 MNHEY, CDR2 SVGAGI. CDR3 protein: CASSLRGGPQEQFF. CDR3 nucleotides: TGTGCCAGCAGTCTCCGGGGGGGCCCCCAGGAGCAGTTCTTC.

The CDR3 sequence: CASSLAPTGRSGNTIYF. In nucleotides, the CDR3 is TGTGCCAGCAGCTTAGCCCCCACAGGACGCTCTGGAAACACCATATATTTT. The rearrangement links TRBV11-2 to TRBJ1-3; TRBD1 might be the D (5 bases). This CDR3 has 17 amino acids. Trimming cost V 1 base and J 0 bases, with 13 bases left between them. CDR1 and CDR2 (germline): SGHAT, FQNNGV.

This chain uses TRBV2 with TRBJ1-3; weak D call: TRBD1 (6 bases). The CDR3 has 15 residues. Germline CDR1 SNHLY, CDR2 FYNNEI. V shed 7 bases and J shed 0 bases, with 13 bases lying between them. Here the CDR3 reads CASISGTTSGNTIYF. The CDR3 nucleotides read TGTGCCAGCATATCAGGGACAACCTCTGGAAACACCATATATTTT.

The chain combines TRBV7-6 with TRBJ2-6; D is possibly TRBD1 (6 bases). The CDR3 contains 17 residues. Germline V gene data show CDR1 as SGHVS and CDR2 as FNYEAQ. Deletions cut 5 bases from V and 0 bases from J, with 14 bases between. The CDR3 is CASSQTGPSSGANVLTF. The CDR3, as DNA: TGTGCCAGCAGCCAGACAGGACCCAGCTCTGGGGCCAACGTCCTGACTTTC. The full variable domain, completed using reference TRBV7-6 and TRBJ2-6, is GAGVSQSPRYKVTKRGQDVALRCDPISGHVSLYWYRQALGQGPEFLTYFNYEAQQDKSGLPNDRFSAERPEGSISTLTIQRTEQRDSAMYRCASSQTGPSSGANVLTFGAGSRLTVL.

The gene calls are TRBV7-8 and TRBJ1-4, with TRBD1 matching 9 bases. J lost 10 bases, V lost 3 bases, and 15 bases had no gene match. Germline V lookup: CDR1 SGHVS, CDR2 FQNEAQ. This CDR3 comprises 17 residues. The CDR3 reads CASSFETGGQVLGKLFF. The CDR3 region has the DNA TGTGCCAGCAGCTTCGAGACAGGGGGTCAAGTTCTCGGAAAACTGTTTTTT.

The chain joins TRBV28 to TRBJ1-4, with 7 bases identical to TRBD1. The ends lost 5 bases at V and 8 bases at J; junction bases unmatched: 8. The CDR3 length is 14 residues. Germline V gene sequence: CDR1 MDHEN, CDR2 SYDVKM. CDR3 nucleotide sequence: TGTGCCAGCAGTCCCGGGACAGACGAAGAAAAACTGTTTTTT. Its protein product is CASSPGTDEEKLFF.

The chain has TRBV9 and TRBJ1-6; the D is unclear. In germline, CDR1 is SGDLS, CDR2 YYNGEE. V dropped 1 base and J dropped 0 bases, with 5 bases sitting between them. The CDR3 runs 15 residues. The CDR3 protein is CASSVSSSYNSPLHF. The CDR3 DNA is TGTGCCAGCAGCGTATCTAGCTCCTATAATTCACCCCTCCACTTT.

CDR3 protein: CASSPRLAGGAGELFF. DNA for the CDR3: TGTGCCAGCAGCCCGAGGCTAGCGGGGGGTGCCGGGGAGCTGTTTTTT. The chain carries TRBV4-2 and TRBJ2-2; 11 positions match TRBD2. CDR1 and CDR2 from the germline V gene are LGHNA and YNFKEQ. The CDR3 contains 16 residues. V gave up 4 bases and J gave up 6 bases; unmatched junction bases: 7.

In its sample, this clone was seen a few times. The chain carries TRBV19 and TRBJ2-7; TRBD2 matches 7 bases. CDR1 is LNHDA and CDR2 is SQIVND in the germline V gene (reference sequence). CDR3 length: 14 amino acids. V was clipped by 6 bases and J by 7 bases; unmatched bases: 12. The CDR3 sequence: CASRHLGSGEEQYF. The CDR3 region has the DNA TGTGCCAGTAGGCACTTAGGAAGCGGGGAAGAGCAGTACTTC.

The chain employs TRBV6-5 and TRBJ2-7; the D gene is possibly TRBD2 (5 bases). Germline V gene lookup returns CDR1 MNHEY and CDR2 SVGAGI. This CDR3 is built from 14 residues. Trimming took 6 bases from V and 0 from J, leaving 12 bases between them. As DNA, the CDR3 is TGTGCCAGCAGAAGGGAGTCGGGCTCCTACGAGCAGTACTTC. As protein: CASRRESGSYEQYF.

This clone has a single count. V and J are TRBV19 and TRBJ2-1, with D possibly being TRBD1 (5 bases). The CDR3 has 15 residues. Trimming took off 3 bases at V and 4 bases at J, with 13 bases between the two ends. CDR1 LNHDA and CDR2 SQIVND come from the germline V gene (reference sequence). CDR3 region: CASSIPQGLYNEQFF. CDR3 nucleotides: TGTGCCAGTAGTATCCCCCAGGGCTTGTACAATGAGCAGTTCTTC. Looking up the rest from reference TRBV19 and TRBJ2-1 gives the full variable domain: DGGITQSPKYLFRKEGQNVTLSCEQNLNHDAMYWYRQDPGQGLRLIYYSQIVNDFQKGDIAEGYSVSREKKESFPLTVTSAQKNPTAFYLCASSIPQGLYNEQFFGPGTRLTVL.

The J gene is TRBJ2-1, the V gene TRBV7-2, with 7 bases identical to TRBD2. Germline CDR1 SGHTA, CDR2 FQGNSA. V lost 5 bases to trimming and J lost 1 base; unmatched junction nucleotides: 5. This CDR3 region has 15 residues. CDR3 in DNA: TGTGCCAGCAGCAGCACGGGGGGATCCTACAATGAGCAGTTCTTC. Residues: CASSSTGGSYNEQFF.